This T cell receptor beta chain was captured in a study of blood T cell repertoires in COVID-19 (dated by TCRdb to the early 2020s). Some background on the complete study: Samples covering the acute and convalescent phases of COVID-19 were provided by collaborators in the United States, Italy and Spain. The prospective study material was composed of cDNA or gDNA derived from T cells, B-cell-depleted T cells, or PBMCs. Subjects who had been exposed to COVID-19, were actively infected with it, or had recovered from it provided the deeply sampled blood TCRbeta repertoires that made up the dataset. The repertoires were made available in a free public database intended to serve as a resource for research on the immune response to SARS-CoV-2. The samples were drawn from the first 160 participants of the ongoing ImmuneRACE study and from roughly 1,300 subjects provided by 6 global collaborators. Sample metadata almost always included a de-identified subject ID, COVID-19 status, age in years and sex. Where available, HLA class I and class II types were obtained from metadata supplied by the sample provider rather than from assay-based typing. General study outcomes and caveats: Clinical and demographic metadata were provided uncurated, with the amount varying by source and participant.

Collaborating institutions collected whole blood in K2EDTA tubes following their own protocols. For TCRbeta analysis, collaborators shipped samples in one of three forms: frozen whole blood, isolated PBMCs, or DNA extracted from either of those sample types. TCRbeta CDR3 regions were amplified from genomic DNA by means of the immunoSEQ Assay, a bias-controlled multiplex PCR. The source study handled its data this way. Within the assay, amplification of reference gene primers was used to estimate how many nucleated cells each sample contained. To quantify the absolute abundance of each unique TCRbeta CDR3 rearrangement, sequence reads were collapsed and filtered. For each sample, productive Simpson clonality was calculated as the square root of Simpson's diversity index across productive rearrangements. TCRdb holds this immuneACCESS table with in-frame rearrangements only. Some clones are missing; in checked studies, unresolved V genes explain under half, and the rest has no known cause. V, J and clone size are those of that table, while D and trimming were read from the DNA. Present in this sample are about 97,000 clones, about 80% of which were seen just once. 10% of the sample goes to the ten largest clones.

The germline V gene yields LGHNA for CDR1 and YSLEER for CDR2. The cysteine opens and the phenylalanine closes a CDR3 of 16 amino acids. Of the read, only the CDR3 DNA is kept; its 48 bases are in frame from base 1. For this chain, trimming is 0 bases at the V end and 9 bases at the J end, and the number of junction bases without a gene match is 7. Concerning this clone itself: Its antigen is currently not known. Base qualities are missing; no much larger clone stands one base away.

Material: peripheral blood. The receptor chain draws on TRBV4-3 and TRBJ2-3, with 12 bases aligning to TRBD2. The receptor was derived from a man between 65 and 80 years old with acute or convalescent COVID-19. The CDR3 is CASSQDLLAGGQTQYF. The DNA sequence is given as TGCGCCAGCAGCCAAGATTTACTAGCGGGAGGTCAGACGCAGTATTTT.